Presented here are 32 T cell receptor beta chains from one specimen sequenced in a study of identical twins. TCRdb recomputed calls from the 5' RACE reads with MiXCR, one row per CDR3 protein. The sample comprises about 690,000 distinct CDR3 sequences, around 6% of which are singletons, and around 1.9% rests with the top ten. The source material was naive T cells sorted from blood. These receptors were collected from a man aged 18 to 29 in good health.

This clonotype was counted ten times or more. This sequence joins TRBV24-1 and TRBJ2-5; D call uncertain. The CDR3 has 14 residues. Trimming left V 4 bases short and J 0 bases short, with 8 bases between. Germline V gene sequence: CDR1 KGHDR, CDR2 SFDVKD. CDR3 sequence: CATSDRTDQETQYF. The CDR3 bases are TGTGCCACCAGTGACCGGACCGACCAAGAGACCCAGTACTTC.

This clonotype was observed many times. This chain uses TRBV6-4 with TRBJ2-1, with a tentative D call TRBD1 (6 bases). With 3 bases removed from V and 9 bases from J, the gap between germline ends came to 15 bases. The germline CDR1 and CDR2 sequences are MRHNA and SNTAGT. The CDR3 loop spans 14 amino acids. The CDR3, as DNA: TGTGCCAGCAGTGAGGCCCCGATAGGGGGTGAGCAGTTCTTC. The encoded protein is CASSEAPIGGEQFF.

This clonotype was counted between two and nine times. The rearrangement uses TRBV25-1 and TRBJ1-1; 7 nucleotides agree with TRBD1. The CDR3 has 14 amino acids. Germline V gene sequence: CDR1 MGHDK, CDR2 SYGVNS. V shed 6 bases and J 2 bases; nucleotides not matched to a gene: 6. CDR3 coding DNA: TGTGCCAGCAGCCTCAAGGGGGCAAACACTGAAGCTTTCTTT. It encodes CASSLKGANTEAFF.

In its sample, this clonotype was seen a few times. V and J are TRBV3-1 and TRBJ2-1; 9 bases are shared with TRBD2. The CDR3 runs 16 residues. Germline V CDR1 and CDR2: LGHDT, YNNKEL (reference sequence). The V gene end was trimmed by 5 bases and the J gene end by 8 bases; junction bases not matched to a gene: 13. For the CDR3, the DNA is TGTGCCAGCAGCGGTAGCGGGAGAGGGGGCGTTTATGAGCAGTTCTTC. Amino acids: CASSGSGRGGVYEQFF.

This clonotype was detected only a few times. CDR3 DNA sequence: TGTGCCAGCAGGAAAAACACAGGGGGCGATGAAAAACTGTTTTTT. It is translated as CASRKNTGGDEKLFF. The chain joins TRBV2 to TRBJ1-4; 9 nucleotides match TRBD1. V was pared by 6 bases and J by 6 bases, with 8 bases of the junction left unmatched. Germline CDR1 reads SNHLY; CDR2 reads FYNNEI. The CDR3 totals 15 residues.

This clonotype was detected ten times or more. The rearrangement links TRBV6-5 to TRBJ2-1; no definite D call. Germline lookup yields CDR1 MNHEY and CDR2 SVGAGI. V dropped 2 bases and J dropped 0 bases, with 11 bases sitting between them. This CDR3 is built from 16 residues. CDR3 nucleotides: TGTGCCAGCAGTTACGGGCAGCCAAGCTCCTACAATGAGCAGTTCTTC. The encoded protein is CASSYGQPSSYNEQFF.

This clonotype occurred a few times. V and J are TRBV20-1 and TRBJ2-1; TRBD2 matches at 7 bases. The CDR3 contains 16 residues. The germline gives CDR1 DFQATT, CDR2 SNEGSKA (reference sequence). The J segment lost 2 bases and the V segment lost 3 bases, leaving 10 bases of the junction unmatched. CDR3 sequence: CSASTQAGWPYNEQFF. The CDR3 nucleotides read TGCAGTGCTAGTACCCAAGCGGGATGGCCCTACAATGAGCAGTTCTTC.

This clonotype was seen many times. The chain combines TRBV15 with TRBJ2-1; unclear D gene. V lost 0 bases and J 10 bases, leaving 13 bases between the germline ends. The CDR3 consists of 14 residues. In germline, CDR1 is LNHNV, CDR2 YYDKDF (reference sequence). CDR3 DNA: TGTGCCACCAGCAGAGATACCCCCCAGAACGAGCAGTTCTTC. Residues: CATSRDTPQNEQFF. Looking up the rest from reference TRBV15 and TRBJ2-1 gives the full variable domain: DAMVIQNPRYQVTQFGKPVTLSCSQTLNHNVMYWYQQKSSQAPKLLFHYYDKDFNNEADTPDNFQSRRPNTSFCFLDIRSPGLGDTAMYLCATSRDTPQNEQFFGPGTRLTVL.

This clonotype has a handful of counts. The CDR3 nucleotides read TGTGCCAGCAGTTTATCGTCAGGGGGCATAGGTACTGAAGCTTTCTTT. Its translation: CASSLSSGGIGTEAFF. The chain couples TRBV27 to TRBJ1-1, with 8 bases lining up with TRBD1. Germline trimming cut 0 bases from V and 5 bases from J; bases unmatched to any gene: 8. This CDR3 is 16 amino acids long. Per the germline V gene, CDR1 is MNHEY and CDR2 is SMNVEV (reference sequence).

Ten or more counts support this clonotype. The V and J genes are TRBV6-1 and TRBJ2-5; 8 bases are shared with TRBD1. The V segment lost 6 bases and the J segment 2 bases; nucleotides outside the gene matches: 8. The CDR3 is 15 residues long. Germline assignment: CDR1 MNHNS and CDR2 SASEGT. CDR3 region: CASSPQGALQETQYF. In DNA, the CDR3 is TGTGCCAGCAGCCCTCAGGGGGCGCTACAAGAGACCCAGTACTTC.

The sample holds many counts of this clonotype. As DNA, the CDR3 is TGTGCCAGCAGCTTGACAGGTGGAGGGGAGCAGTACTTC. Amino acids: CASSLTGGGEQYF. The V and J genes are TRBV5-6 and TRBJ2-7; TRBD2 is a possible D gene (6 bases). With 1 base removed from V and 7 bases from J, the gap between germline ends came to 12 bases. The CDR3 is made up of 13 amino acids. Germline loops: CDR1 SGHDT, CDR2 YYEEEE.

This clonotype was observed a handful of times. The chain links TRBV15 to TRBJ1-3; no clear D gene. The CDR3 has 14 amino acids. V was trimmed by 4 bases and J by 4 bases, leaving 11 bases between them. CDR1 is LNHNV and CDR2 is YYDKDF in the germline V gene (reference sequence). CDR3 in amino acids: CATSTGGSGNTIYF. Here the CDR3 DNA reads TGTGCCACCAGCACGGGAGGAAGCGGAAACACCATATATTTT.

This clonotype showed up many times. This chain joins TRBV5-1 and TRBJ2-6; D gene ambiguous. Germline loops: CDR1 SGHRS, CDR2 YFSETQ. The germline V and J ends were trimmed by 2 bases and 0 bases, with 9 bases remaining between them. CDR3 length: 16 amino acids. The CDR3 loop reads CASSLTSSSGANVLTF. CDR3 nucleotide sequence: TGCGCCAGCAGCTTAACGAGCAGCTCTGGGGCCAACGTCCTGACTTTC.

This clonotype has just a few counts. This chain connects TRBV29-1 to TRBJ2-1; TRBD2 aligns across 9 bases. J was trimmed by 1 base and V by 6 bases; bases with no gene match: 10. This CDR3 spans 16 amino acids. The germline gives CDR1 SQVTM, CDR2 ANQGSEA. The CDR3: CSVGGRVPGSYNEQFF. The DNA for the CDR3 is TGCAGCGTCGGCGGGAGGGTACCCGGGTCCTACAATGAGCAGTTCTTC.

V and J are TRBV5-1 and TRBJ2-1; TRBD2 matches at 7 bases. CDR1 and CDR2 from the germline V gene are SGHRS and YFSETQ. This CDR3 region has 18 residues. V was clipped by 0 bases and J by 3 bases; unmatched bases: 12. For the CDR3, the DNA is TGCGCCAGCAGCTTGGTTCCACGGACTAGGACAAACTACAATGAGCAGTTCTTC. Translation: CASSLVPRTRTNYNEQFF.

This clonotype has at least ten counts. V gene TRBV10-3 combines with J gene TRBJ1-6; D gene ambiguous. Germline V CDR1 and CDR2: ENHRY, SYGVKD. This CDR3 is built from 14 residues. Trimming removed 0 bases from V and 7 bases from J, with 7 bases in between. CDR3 DNA: TGTGCCATCAGTGAGTCAGGACCGAATTCACCCCTCCACTTT. Translating it yields CAISESGPNSPLHF.

There are a few counts of this clonotype. The chain is built from TRBV6-2 or TRBV6-3 and TRBJ1-5; 7 bases align to TRBD1. The ends lost 6 bases at V and 5 bases at J; junction bases unmatched: 7. From germline, CDR1 is MNHEY and CDR2 SVGEGT. The CDR3 runs 14 residues. In DNA form, the CDR3 reads TGTGCCAGCAGGTGGCCAGGGGGGCATCAGCCCCAGCATTTT. Amino acids: CASRWPGGHQPQHF.

There are a few counts of this clonotype. The V call is TRBV11-2, the J call TRBJ1-2; D remains unclear. V dropped 4 bases and J dropped 6 bases, with 15 bases sitting between them. The V gene's germline CDR1 is SGHAT and CDR2 FQNNGV. There are 14 residues in the CDR3. This chain's CDR3 is CASSYYGQENGYTF. Here the CDR3 DNA reads TGTGCCAGCAGCTATTATGGGCAGGAAAATGGCTACACCTTC.

This clonotype has more than one count but fewer than ten. The CDR3 ends on some other residue instead of the conserved phenylalanine or tryptophan, so this is likely a read error. The rearrangement uses TRBV12-3 or TRBV12-4 and TRBJ2-5; no firm D call. Trimming stripped 6 bases from V and 6 bases from J, with 8 bases between. This CDR3 has 11 residues. The DNA for the CDR3 is TGTGCCAGCAGGGGCGCGAAGACCCAGTACTGC. It codes for CASRGAKTQYC.

This clonotype was counted between two and nine times. This chain connects TRBV4-1 to TRBJ2-7, with TRBD1 identical over 7 bases. The CDR3 extends over 15 amino acids. Germline V gene data show CDR1 as MGHRA and CDR2 as YSYEKL. V lost 0 bases, J lost 5 bases, and 7 bases stayed unmatched. This CDR3 is CASSQDATGFDEQYV. In nucleotides, the CDR3 is TGCGCCAGCAGCCAAGACGCGACAGGGTTCGACGAGCAGTACGTC.

This clonotype was seen at least ten times. V gene TRBV7-2 combines with J gene TRBJ1-2, with D perhaps TRBD1 (6 bases). From germline, CDR1 is SGHTA and CDR2 FQGNSA. V was trimmed by 5 bases and J by 5 bases, leaving 12 bases between them. This CDR3 comprises 13 residues. CDR3 sequence: CASSPDRQYGYTF. In nucleotides, the CDR3 is TGTGCCAGCAGCCCCGACAGGCAATATGGCTACACCTTC.

The chain uses TRBV15 and TRBJ2-4; 7 bases are a match to TRBD1. Germline V gives CDR1 LNHNV, CDR2 YYDKDF (reference sequence). This CDR3 region has 19 residues. Trimming at V came to 3 bases and at J to 0 bases, leaving 14 bases not matched to a gene. This chain's CDR3 is CATSRRLPGQDLAKNIQYF. The CDR3 nucleotides read TGTGCCACCAGCAGGAGACTCCCAGGACAGGACTTAGCCAAAAACATTCAGTACTTC.

This clonotype was observed many times. The gene calls are TRBV5-1 and TRBJ1-2, with TRBD1 as a possible D gene (5 bases). The length of the CDR3 is 15 residues. Between the trimmed V and J ends, which lost 0 bases and 4 bases, there was a span of 13 bases. The germline CDR1 and CDR2 sequences are SGHRS and YFSETQ. The CDR3 DNA follows: TGCGCCAGCAGCTTGGATGGCAGGGAAACCTATGGCTACACCTTC. As protein: CASSLDGRETYGYTF.

This clonotype has a count of ten or more. The rearrangement uses TRBV11-2 and TRBJ2-1, with TRBD2 identical over 8 bases. There are 14 residues in the CDR3. With 6 bases clipped from V and 2 bases from J, the junction kept 3 bases outside the gene matches. From germline, CDR1 is SGHAT and CDR2 FQNNGV. CDR3: CASSLGLAYNEQFF. The CDR3 DNA reads TGTGCCAGCAGTTTGGGACTAGCCTACAATGAGCAGTTCTTC.

The sample holds a few counts of this clonotype. V and J are TRBV27 and TRBJ2-2; tentatively, D is TRBD1 (6 bases). The germline gives CDR1 MNHEY, CDR2 SMNVEV (reference sequence). This CDR3 spans 18 amino acids. Trimming shortened V by 6 bases and J by 2 bases, and 22 bases separated the two germline ends. The CDR3 protein is CASSQKDSWPFNTGELFF. CDR3 coding DNA: TGTGCCAGCAGCCAAAAGGACAGCTGGCCCTTTAACACCGGGGAGCTGTTTTTT.

Ten or more counts support this clonotype. V usage is TRBV15 and J usage is TRBJ1-2; D might be TRBD1 (5 bases). Germline V gene sequence: CDR1 LNHNV, CDR2 YYDKDF (reference sequence). Between the trimmed V and J ends, which lost 5 bases and 0 bases, there was a span of 16 bases. The CDR3 is 16 residues long. The CDR3 sequence: CATSEGPGPANYGYTF. The CDR3 nucleotides are TGTGCCACCAGCGAGGGACCAGGACCCGCTAACTATGGCTACACCTTC.

The gene calls are TRBV29-1 and TRBJ2-5; 11 bases align to TRBD2. This CDR3 comprises 19 residues. CDR1 is SQVTM, CDR2 ANQGSEA, per germline. J lost 0 bases, V lost 6 bases, and 18 bases had no gene match. The CDR3 DNA sequence: TGCAGCGTCGCGGGGGCTAGCGGGAGGCGCCTGGGGTACCAAGAGACCCAGTACTTC. Translating gives CSVAGASGRRLGYQETQYF.

At least ten counts were recorded for this clonotype. The V gene is TRBV20-1, the J gene TRBJ1-6, with TRBD1 matching over 8 bases. This CDR3 comprises 16 residues. The trim removed 0 bases at V and 5 bases at J, leaving 6 bases unmatched. In germline, CDR1 is DFQATT, CDR2 SNEGSKA (reference sequence). This chain's CDR3 is CSARDGAGGHNSPLHF. The CDR3 DNA reads TGCAGTGCTAGAGATGGGGCAGGGGGCCATAATTCACCCCTCCACTTT.

CDR3 protein: CAWSASRAYNEQFF. In DNA form, the CDR3 reads TGTGCCTGGAGTGCAAGTAGGGCCTACAATGAGCAGTTCTTC. The rearrangement links TRBV30 to TRBJ2-1; D is unresolved. The germline V gene encodes CDR1 GTSNPN and CDR2 SVGIG (reference sequence). The length of the CDR3 is 14 residues. V was trimmed by 1 base and J by 2 bases, leaving 9 bases between them. The variable domain in full, with the rest retrieved from reference TRBV30 and TRBJ2-1, is SQTIHQWPATLVQPVGSPLSLECTVEGTSNPNLYWYRQAAGRGLQLLFYSVGIGQISSEVPQNLSASRPQDRQFILSSKKLLLSDSGFYLCAWSASRAYNEQFFGPGTRLTVL.

This clonotype was counted at least ten times. J is TRBJ1-1 and V is TRBV29-1, with TRBD1 matching over 10 bases. Germline V lookup: CDR1 SQVTM, CDR2 ANQGSEA. The V and J ends lost 7 bases and 0 bases, in that order; junction bases with no gene match: 5. The CDR3 has 14 amino acids. The CDR3 nucleotides read TGCAGCGCCCGGACAGGGGGACTGAACACTGAAGCTTTCTTT. It translates to CSARTGGLNTEAFF.

This clonotype was detected many times. The rearrangement uses TRBV5-1 and TRBJ2-1, with 7 bases identical to TRBD2. After removal of 4 bases from V and 10 bases from J, the junction contained 8 bases not matched to a gene. The V gene's germline CDR1 is SGHRS and CDR2 YFSETQ. The CDR3 runs 13 residues. The CDR3 DNA reads TGCGCCAGCAGCCAGGGACTGCGGGAGGAGCAGTTCTTC. Protein sequence: CASSQGLREEQFF.

In this sample, this clonotype turned up a few times. The chain recombines TRBV7-2 with TRBJ1-3; 7 positions match TRBD1. The junction had 8 bases not matched to a gene; V was cut back by 7 bases and J by 2 bases. This CDR3 has 15 residues. The germline V gene encodes CDR1 SGHTA and CDR2 FQGNSA. CDR3 DNA: TGTGCCAGCACTCCACAGGGGACGACTGGAAACACCATATATTTT. Translated: CASTPQGTTGNTIYF. The full variable domain, completed using reference TRBV7-2 and TRBJ1-3, is GAGVSQSPSNKVTEKGKDVELRCDPISGHTALYWYRQSLGQGLEFLIYFQGNSAPDKSGLPSDRFSAERTGGSVSTLTIQRTQQEDSAVYLCASTPQGTTGNTIYFGEGSWLTVV.